The T cell receptor (beta chain) described here comes from a study of early T cells in non-severe SARS-CoV-2 infection. TCRdb called the 5' RACE reads again in MiXCR, with one record for every CDR3 protein. The sample records 35,000 to 45,000 distinct CDR3 sequences, approximately 6.1% being singletons. Trimming cost V 0 bases and J 8 bases; bases outside gene matches: 9. The germline CDR1 and CDR2 sequences are SGDLS and YYNGEE. The CDR3 runs to 16 residues. This clonotype came up many times. The source of this sequence is an adult who was a healthcare worker with PCR-confirmed SARS-CoV-2 infection or an uninfected control (not recorded which). The specimen was whole blood, collected at baseline. This chain joins TRBV9 and TRBJ2-1; 9 bases are shared with TRBD2. CDR3 coding DNA: TGTGCCAGCAGCGTAGAGGTAGCGGGGGCTCCCGATGAGCAGTTCTTC. Its protein is CASSVEVAGAPDEQFF.